A selection of T cell receptor beta chains follows, all from one sample in a study of blood T cell repertoires in COVID-19. TCRdb's copy holds only in-frame clones and misses some; the assay was immunoSEQ multiplex PCR. The table includes 270,000 or so clones, over 75% detected once. Sequenced input: peripheral blood. The receptor source for this set is a human donor in a cohort sampled during active COVID-19. Each CDR3 is given with its conserved first and last residue. Fields, in order: clone size, J gene, D gene, CDR3 length, V gene, CDR3 DNA, CDR3 protein. A D gene is named only where the DNA matches it firmly. Clone size is shown for a subset of rows, as once, few, many or a class of expanded clone.

NA	TRBJ2-3	NA	17	TRBV6-2/TRBV6-3	TGTGCCAGCAGTTACTCGGGGCGGGGAACTAGCACAGATACGCAGTATTTT	CASSYSGRGTSTDTQYF
NA	TRBJ1-4	NA	14	TRBV24-1	TGTGCCACCAGTCGGGGTTCAACTAATGAAAAACTGTTTTTT	CATSRGSTNEKLFF
NA	TRBJ2-7	NA	13	TRBV7-2	TGTGCCAGCAGCTTAGGAAACACGTACGAGCAGTACTTC	CASSLGNTYEQYF
NA	TRBJ1-6	NA	15	TRBV28	TGTGCCAGCAGTTTTTCCGGGGGGGATAATTCACCCCTCCACTTT	CASSFSGGDNSPLHF
few	TRBJ2-5	NA	14	TRBV28	TGTGCCAGCAGACCATTAGGGGGTGGAGAGACCCAGTACTTC	CASRPLGGGETQYF
NA	TRBJ2-7	NA	13	TRBV19	TGTGCCAGTAGGGACACCGGACGTTACGAGCAGTACTTC	CASRDTGRYEQYF
NA	TRBJ1-4	TRBD1	14	TRBV18	TGTGCCAGCTCTCTTCAGACAGGGAAGGAAAAACTGTTTTTT	CASSLQTGKEKLFF
NA	TRBJ1-2	NA	8	TRBV2	TGTGCCAGCAGTGCATACACCTTC	CASSAYTF
NA	TRBJ1-2	NA	12	TRBV29-1	TGCAGCGCTGAAGGAACAAAGAATGGCTACACCTTC	CSAEGTKNGYTF
NA	TRBJ2-3	NA	15	TRBV6-1	TGTGCCAGCAGTGATACAGGCCTTTGGGCAGATACGCAGTATTTT	CASSDTGLWADTQYF
NA	TRBJ1-1	NA	13	TRBV11-2	TGTGCCAGCAGCTCCGGGGGTGGTACTGAAGCTTTCTTT	CASSSGGGTEAFF
NA	TRBJ2-7	NA	15	TRBV19	TGTGCCAGTAGTAGGGGGACTTCAGCTAGTTACGAGCAGTACTTC	CASSRGTSASYEQYF
NA	TRBJ1-2	NA	15	TRBV3-1/TRBV3-2	TGTGCCAGCAGCCAAGGGGAGGGGGATAGCTATGGCTACACCTTC	CASSQGEGDSYGYTF
NA	TRBJ2-7	TRBD2	16	TRBV5-1	TGCGCCAGCAGAGGGTTGGGGACTATCAACTCCTACGAGCAGTACTTC	CASRGLGTINSYEQYF
NA	TRBJ2-1	TRBD2	15	TRBV5-4	TGTGCCAGCAGCTTTCAAGCGGGGAGCTACAATGAGCAGTTCTTC	CASSFQAGSYNEQFF
few	TRBJ2-3	TRBD2	20	TRBV5-1	TGCGCCAGCAGCAGACCGGGACTAGCGGGAGGGCCTATCAGTACAGATACGCAGTATTTT	CASSRPGLAGGPISTDTQYF
NA	TRBJ2-5	NA	14	TRBV14	TGTGCCAGCAGCCGTAACAGGGCTCAAGAGACCCAGTACTTC	CASSRNRAQETQYF
once	TRBJ1-1	NA	13	TRBV2	TGTGCCAGCACCTACGGGGTAAACACTGAAGCTTTCTTT	CASTYGVNTEAFF
NA	TRBJ1-5	NA	13	TRBV12-3/TRBV12-4	TGTGCCAGCAGTTTGGCCGGGGGTCAGCCCCAGCATTTT	CASSLAGGQPQHF
NA	TRBJ1-2	NA	14	TRBV7-8	TGTGCCAGCAGCTTAGATGGGCCCGCAGATGGCTACACCTTC	CASSLDGPADGYTF
NA	TRBJ1-1	NA	14	TRBV6-2/TRBV6-3	TGTGCCAGCAGTCCACAGGGTCCGGGAACTGAAGCTTTCTTT	CASSPQGPGTEAFF
NA	TRBJ1-6	NA	13	TRBV9	TGTGCCAGCAGCGTAGGTTCCGGGACATCCCTCCACTTT	CASSVGSGTSLHF
once	TRBJ1-1	NA	13	TRBV27	TGTGCCAGCAGTTTATTCCGGGGGACTGAAGCTTTCTTT	CASSLFRGTEAFF
once	TRBJ2-5	NA	13	TRBV27	TGTGCCAGCAGTATCCTCGACCAAGAGACCCAGTACTTC	CASSILDQETQYF
NA	TRBJ1-5	NA	15	TRBV19	TGTGCCAGTAGTATAGACCGGGGCGAAGGGAGGGCCCAGCATTTT	CASSIDRGEGRAQHF
NA	TRBJ1-1	NA	11	TRBV29-1	TGCAGCGTTGACAGATACACTGAAGCTTTCTTT	CSVDRYTEAFF
NA	TRBJ2-7	NA	15	TRBV11-2	TGTGCCAGCAGCTTAGATAGGTGGGCTACCTACGAGCAGTACTTC	CASSLDRWATYEQYF
NA	TRBJ1-6	NA	20	TRBV28	TGTGCCAGCAGTCCGACCGTGCGGACAGACCGATTCTCCTATAATTCACCCCTCCACTTT	CASSPTVRTDRFSYNSPLHF
once	TRBJ2-7	TRBD2	16	TRBV7-8	TGTGCCAGCAGCCCCCCTAGCGGGAGGGCCGGGTACGAGCAGTACTTC	CASSPPSGRAGYEQYF
NA	TRBJ2-1	TRBD2	16	TRBV6-2/TRBV6-3	TGTGCCAGCAGTTACTCGCGCGGGAGCTCCTACAATGAGCAGTTCTTC	CASSYSRGSSYNEQFF
NA	TRBJ1-1	TRBD1	15	TRBV27	TGTGCCAGCAGCCCCGGCAGGACAGGGGGCAGTATCGCTTTCTTT	CASSPGRTGGSIAFF
NA	TRBJ1-5	NA	16	TRBV19	TGTGCCAGTAGCAACACCGGGACATACGGCAATCAGCCCCAGCATTTT	CASSNTGTYGNQPQHF
once	TRBJ1-6	TRBD1	14	TRBV11-1	TGTGCCAGCAGCCGGGACAGCCTAAATTCACCCCTCCACTTT	CASSRDSLNSPLHF
once	TRBJ1-1	TRBD1	15	TRBV6-5	TGTGCCAGCAGTCCTGGGGACAGGGATTCACATGAAGCTTTCTTT	CASSPGDRDSHEAFF
NA	TRBJ2-2	NA	15	TRBV5-1	TGCGCCAGCAGCTTGGTTGACAGGCAGGCCGGGGAGCTGTTTTTT	CASSLVDRQAGELFF
NA	TRBJ1-1	TRBD1	15	TRBV5-4	TGTGCCAGCAGCAAACCGACAGGGACGATTTTTGAAGCTTTCTTT	CASSKPTGTIFEAFF
NA	TRBJ2-1	NA	15	TRBV11-2	TGTGCCAGCAGCTTGTTATGGGGCACGGGCAATGAGCAGTTCTTC	CASSLLWGTGNEQFF
NA	TRBJ2-2	TRBD2	14	TRBV29-1	TGCAGCGTTTTTGGACTAGGGAACACCGGGGAGCTGTTTTTT	CSVFGLGNTGELFF
NA	TRBJ2-1	NA	16	TRBV7-9	TGTGCCAGCAGCCCCGTTAGCGGAGAAGGGCGCAATGAGCAGTTCTTC	CASSPVSGEGRNEQFF
NA	TRBJ1-5	NA	12	TRBV28	TGTGCCAGCAGTCCTCCTTATCAGCCCCAGCATTTT	CASSPPYQPQHF
NA	TRBJ2-7	NA	14	TRBV28	TGTGCCAGCAGCTCCCGGACACCTTCCTACGAGCAGTACTTC	CASSSRTPSYEQYF
NA	TRBJ2-7	NA	14	TRBV29-1	TGCAGCGCGGAGCCAGCGGATCGCTCCTACGAGCAGTACTTC	CSAEPADRSYEQYF
NA	TRBJ2-7	NA	16	TRBV24-1	TGTGCCACCAGTGACCCTACTAAAGGGGCCCACTACGAGCAGTACTTC	CATSDPTKGAHYEQYF
NA	TRBJ2-1	NA	14	TRBV6-5	TGTGCCAGCAGTTACTCGATTGAGGGTCATGAGCAGTTCTTC	CASSYSIEGHEQFF
NA	TRBJ1-1	TRBD1	15	TRBV5-4	TGTGCCAGCAGCTTGCAGGGGGTAAGCAACGCAGAAGCTTTCTTT	CASSLQGVSNAEAFF
NA	TRBJ2-7	NA	12	TRBV2	TGTGCCAGCAGTGAGTCGGGCTACGAGCAGTACTTC	CASSESGYEQYF
NA	TRBJ1-4	TRBD1	15	TRBV11-2	TGTGCCAGCAGCCCGCGACAGGGTACAAATGAAAAACTGTTTTTT	CASSPRQGTNEKLFF
few	TRBJ2-7	TRBD2	17	TRBV2	TGTGCCAGCAGTGATTGGACTAGGGCTTTCTCGAGCTACGAGCAGTACTTC	CASSDWTRAFSSYEQYF
NA	TRBJ2-2	TRBD2	16	TRBV5-1	TGCGCCAGCAGCTTAAGGACTAGCGGGACCACCGGGGAGCTGTTTTTT	CASSLRTSGTTGELFF